This T cell receptor beta chain appears in the sequencing data of a study of blood T cell repertoires in COVID-19. V dropped 7 bases and J dropped 8 bases, with 12 bases sitting between them. Germline CDR1 MDHEN, CDR2 SYDVKM. This CDR3 contains 12 residues. Sequencing was performed with immunoSEQ multiplex PCR; in TCRdb, only in-frame clones are kept and a portion is missing. This repertoire shows 55,000 to 85,000 clones, 87% found once; its top ten account for 9.5% to 13%. The chain carries TRBV28 and TRBJ2-1, with D tentatively TRBD2 (6 bases). Sequenced input: peripheral blood. This clonotype originated in a woman aged 18-29 years with acute or convalescent COVID-19. The CDR3 loop is CASTSGRHEQFF. For the CDR3, the DNA is TGTGCCAGCACATCAGGGAGGCATGAGCAGTTCTTC.